This TCR beta chain appears in the sequencing data of a study of blood T cell repertoires in COVID-19. The sample holds a few counts of this clone. Everyone who took part was roughly 18 to 89 years old, and they came from about 25 US areas. Exposed enrollees had met someone with a PCR-confirmed or clinician-diagnosed COVID-19 case at some point within the 2 weeks before study entry. In the authors' workflow: The authors estimated nucleated cell counts from reference gene primer amplification. Profiled with immunoSEQ multiplex PCR; TCRdb holds only in-frame clones, not every one. That table furnishes V, J and clone size, whereas the DNA furnished D and trimming. Here the sample spans a few hundred thousand clones, over 70% being singletons. The J segment lost 3 bases and the V segment lost 2 bases, leaving 7 bases of the junction unmatched. CDR3 size: 16 residues. Germline CDR1 is MDHEN and CDR2 is SYDVKM.

This clonotype was obtained from a woman aged 40-49 years who had been exposed to COVID-19. The sequenced material came from PBMCs or T cells enriched from blood (not recorded which). The chain uses TRBV28 and TRBJ1-3; 7 nucleotides line up with TRBD1. In DNA, the CDR3 is TGTGCCAGCAGTTTAAGCGACAGGGAGGTTGGAAACACCATATATTTT. Translating gives CASSLSDREVGNTIYF. Full variable domain (outside the CDR3, taken from reference TRBV28 and TRBJ1-3): DVKVTQSSRYLVKRTGEKVFLECVQDMDHENMFWYRQDPGLGLRLIYFSYDVKMKEKGDIPEGYSVSREKKERFSLILESASTNQTSMYLCASSLSDREVGNTIYFGEGSWLTVV.